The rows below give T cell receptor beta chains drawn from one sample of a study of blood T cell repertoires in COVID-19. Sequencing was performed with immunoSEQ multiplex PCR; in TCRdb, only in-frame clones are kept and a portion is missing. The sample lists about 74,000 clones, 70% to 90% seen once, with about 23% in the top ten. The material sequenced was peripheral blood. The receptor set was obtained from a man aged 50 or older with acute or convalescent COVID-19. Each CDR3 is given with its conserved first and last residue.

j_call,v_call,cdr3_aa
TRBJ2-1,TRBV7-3,CASSLTGYNEQFF
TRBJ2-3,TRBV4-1,CASSPSSGTSVGTQYF
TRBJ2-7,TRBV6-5,CASSYVTGGNEQYF
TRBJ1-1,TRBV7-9,CASNKGADLEAFF
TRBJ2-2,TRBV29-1,CSVLADNTGELFF
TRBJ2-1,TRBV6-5,CASSLTGGSSREQFF
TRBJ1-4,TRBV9,CASSPKAGGGNEKLFF
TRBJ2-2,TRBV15,CATSRTPGRGGTGELFF
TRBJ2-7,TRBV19,CASSIIYPPYEQYF
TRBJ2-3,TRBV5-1,CASSPDRGTDTQYF
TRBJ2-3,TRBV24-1,CATSDPLAGFTDTQYF